This T cell receptor beta chain originates from a study of CD8 T cells in ankylosing spondylitis. This clonotype showed up just a few times. TCRdb fed the 5' RACE reads into MiXCR, producing one record per CDR3 protein. The sample shows around 320,000 distinct CDR3 sequences, 20% to 25% of them seen only once. This sequence originates from a female donor with ankylosing spondylitis or in good health (not recorded which). What was sequenced was blood, either unsorted or a sorted T cell fraction (not recorded which).

CDR3 residues: CASSVDPGGNNEQFF. The CDR3 DNA follows: TGTGCCAGCAGCGTAGATCCGGGAGGGAACAATGAGCAGTTCTTC. This rearrangement joins TRBV9 to TRBJ2-1, with 8 bases identical to TRBD2. The CDR3 consists of 15 residues. V was clipped by 0 bases and J by 5 bases; unmatched bases: 4. Germline V gene data show CDR1 as SGDLS and CDR2 as YYNGEE.